The 4 T cell receptor beta chains in this list originate from one sample, sequenced in a study of PD-1 blockade in classical Hodgkin lymphoma. Brentuximab vedotin exposure varied among the patients, all of whom had relapsed after autologous stem cell transplantation. Some clones are missing from TCRdb's copy, which holds only in-frame ones; the method was immunoSEQ multiplex PCR. Seen here are about 25,000 clones, 80% observed once, and the top ten hold 6.5% to 7%. Sample: peripheral blood mononuclear cells (PBMCs), taken at baseline. The receptor source for this set is a human donor with classical Hodgkin lymphoma.

This sequence joins TRBV4-3 and TRBJ1-6; the D is unclear. The CDR3 is 14 amino acids. V lost 4 bases, J lost 7 bases, and 11 bases lay in between. The germline gives CDR1 LGHNA, CDR2 YSLEER. This CDR3 reads CASSLERTNSPLHF. In DNA, the CDR3 is TGCGCCAGCAGCCTAGAACGGACCAATTCACCCCTCCACTTT.

The chain combines TRBV4-3 with TRBJ2-3; tentative D call: TRBD2 (5 bases). V was shortened by 0 bases and J by 1 base, with 5 bases between the two germline ends. The germline V gene encodes CDR1 LGHNA and CDR2 YSLEER. The CDR3 sequence is 14 residues long. CDR3: CASSQEAGTDTQYF. DNA for the CDR3: TGCGCCAGCAGCCAAGAAGCGGGCACAGATACGCAGTATTTT.

The genes are TRBV27 and TRBJ2-7; the match to TRBD1 covers 11 bases. This CDR3 region has 15 residues. With V trimmed by 2 bases and J by 4 bases, 4 bases remained unmatched. The germline gives CDR1 MNHEY, CDR2 SMNVEV (reference sequence). CDR3 in DNA: TGTGCCAGCAGTTTAAGGACAGGGGGCCTTTACGAGCAGTACTTC. This sequence encodes CASSLRTGGLYEQYF.

This chain joins TRBV4-3 and TRBJ1-4, with D maybe TRBD1 (6 bases). CDR1 and CDR2 from the germline V gene are LGHNA and YSLEER. CDR3 length equals 14 residues. V gave up 0 bases and J gave up 8 bases, with 10 bases separating them. The CDR3 DNA reads as TGCGCCAGCAGCCAAGATACAGGGAGGGAAAAACTGTTTTTT. Amino acid sequence: CASSQDTGREKLFF.